This T cell receptor beta chain was retrieved from a study of OX40 agonist ivuxolimab in advanced cancers. Regarding the complete study: The costimulatory receptor OX40 (CD134) was targeted by ivuxolimab, a fully human IgG2 agonistic monoclonal antibody. Intravenous ivuxolimab was administered to patients every 2 weeks at six dose levels: 0.01, 0.1, 0.3, 1.5, 3 and 10 mg/kg. A male proportion of about 79% and a mean age of around 60 years, ranging from roughly 20 to 80, were recorded for the dose-escalation cohort. Peripheral TCRbeta sequencing was intended to test whether TCR sequence diversity was altered and clonal T-cell expansion was caused by ivuxolimab. Of the approximately 50 dose-escalation patients, hepatocellular carcinoma was present in 19, melanoma in around 15, renal cell carcinoma in 9 and head and neck cancer in 9. The paper reports the monotherapy dose-escalation portion (N of about 51 patients) of the phase I ivuxolimab trial. Patients were allowed to have had prior anti-PD-1, anti-PD-L1 or anti-CTLA-4 therapy, and around 41% of the dose-escalation patients had previously received checkpoint inhibitors. Partial responses occurred in three dose-escalation patients: two with cutaneous melanoma and one with hepatocellular carcinoma.

The CDR3, from cysteine to phenylalanine, totals 13 residues. Kept here is only the CDR3 DNA, which spans 39 bases and is read in frame from base 1. V is reduced by 4 bases and J by 1 base, leaving a spacing of 8 bases between them. CDR1 SGDLS and CDR2 YYNGEE were looked up in the germline V gene. To sequence the TCRbeta CDR3 region, genomic DNA was isolated from the sorted cells. The immunoSEQ Assay was used for sequencing of TCRbeta CDR3 regions. TCRdb re-hosts the immuneACCESS table, in-frame sequences only. Its copies lack some clones; in the studies checked, an unresolved V gene accounts for under half of them, and the cause for the rest is not known. For this sample the table gives about 84,000 clones, of which roughly 84% were detected only once. The ten largest clones capture around 2.7% of the sample. Worth noting for this clone: It lacks a known antigen. No base quality information exists; no much larger clone differs at one position.

Results and caveats for the whole study, not just this receptor: Low levels of normalized T-cell clonal expansion were also seen in some patients who did not respond. At doses of 0.1 to 3.0 mg/kg, clonal expansion of both CD4+ and CD8+ T cells in blood was seen between baseline and week 6. After ivuxolimab, more expanded clones were found on average in CD8+ T cells than in CD4+ T cells. Partial responders in the 0.1-3.0 mg/kg groups had among the lowest normalized peripheral clonal expansion, especially among CD8+ T cells. The antigen specificity of the clonally expanded peripheral T cells was not determined.

Patients with a history of autoimmune disease or receiving systemic immunosuppression were excluded from the trial. Peripheral blood for TCR sequencing was drawn from every dose cohort at baseline, at cycle 4 day 1 and at cycle 7 day 1. Samples came from an open-label, multicenter, first-in-human phase I dose-escalation trial of ivuxolimab. The trial enrolled adults with locally advanced or metastatic head and neck squamous cell, hepatocellular, melanoma or renal cell carcinoma. Before TCR sequencing, CD4+ T cells and CD8+ T cells were sorted from peripheral blood as separate populations. This TCR was sampled from an adult with an advanced solid tumor such as melanoma, head and neck, liver or kidney cancer. Sequenced material: CD4+ or CD8+ T cells sorted from blood, taken in a trial of the OX40 agonist ivuxolimab. This receptor chain uses TRBV9 and TRBJ2-5; a weak D assignment points to TRBD2 (5 bases agree). Here the CDR3 is given as CASSRTPQETQYF. The DNA sequence is TGTGCCAGCAGCCGGACTCCCCAAGAGACCCAGTACTTC. With all but the CDR3 taken from the reference TRBV9 and TRBJ2-5 genes, the full variable domain is: DSGVTQTPKHLITATGQRVTLRCSPRSGDLSVYWYQQSLDQGLQFLIQYYNGEERAKGNILERFSAQQFPDLHSELNLSSLELGDSALYFCASSRTPQETQYFGPGTRLLVL.